This T cell receptor beta chain is drawn from a study of technical replicates of blood from a few donors. Assay: immunoSEQ multiplex PCR; the TCRdb copy retains only in-frame clones and omits some. This table holds some 82,000 clones, around 97% found once. This CDR3 region has 20 residues. V shed 4 bases and J 6 bases; nucleotides not matched to a gene: 17. Germline V gene sequence: CDR1 SGDLS, CDR2 YYNGEE. The source material was T cells isolated from PBMCs. The sequence came from a human donor in good health. The chain carries TRBV9 and TRBJ2-3, with 16 positions matching TRBD2. CDR3 coding DNA: TGTGCCAGCAGCAACACCCCGGGACTAGCGGGGGGGCCTCGAACGGATACGCAGTATTTT. It translates to CASSNTPGLAGGPRTDTQYF. The complete variable domain, with remaining parts taken from reference TRBV9 and TRBJ2-3, reads DSGVTQTPKHLITATGQRVTLRCSPRSGDLSVYWYQQSLDQGLQFLIQYYNGEERAKGNILERFSAQQFPDLHSELNLSSLELGDSALYFCASSNTPGLAGGPRTDTQYFGPGTRLTVL.